This T cell receptor (beta chain) was captured in a study of molecular identifiers for immune sequencing clone quantification. Study as a whole: Naive CD8 cell RNA, from 20,000 or 100,000 cells, was split five ways in replicates, with four sequenced.

Germline V gene sequence: CDR1 SGDLS, CDR2 YYNGEE. This CDR3 contains 17 residues. The ends lost 4 bases at V and 0 bases at J; junction bases unmatched: 10. This clonotype occurred a few times. The authors gated naive CD8 T cells as CD8+CD4-CCR7+CD45RA+ for sorting. Listed TCR primers, together with previously described methods, were used for the bulk TCR libraries. TCRdb reprocessed the PCR reads with MiXCR, giving one entry per CDR3 protein. This sample has around 460,000 distinct CDR3 sequences, with about a fifth found just once. This TCR was recovered from a human donor in good health. Some libraries in this study had Jurkat cell RNA spiked in. The rearrangement links TRBV9 to TRBJ1-3; 7 nucleotides agree with TRBD1. The sample comprised naive CD8+ T cells from blood, with Jurkat cell RNA spiked in. Subset given: FACS-sorted CD8+CD4-CCR7+CD45RA+ naive T cells. CDR3 sequence (DNA): TGTGCCAGCAGCCCTTATCGGACAGGCGCCTCTGGAAACACCATATATTTT. This sequence encodes CASSPYRTGASGNTIYF.